This T cell receptor beta chain comes out of a study of blood T cells in healthy people across ages. Whole-study findings and limits: TCR beta diversity, measured per million T cells, fell in a roughly linear way with age.

It was around 9 milliliters of peripheral blood that were drawn from each donor. A word on this clonotype: Its cognate antigen is unknown.

Next came a second PCR, run for roughly 6 to 11 cycles, which used a sample-barcoded 5' primer along with a J-beta primer mix. Any given sample supplied a minimum of 2.5 million CDR3-containing paired-end reads. From the 5' RACE reads, TCRdb called clonotypes with MiXCR, one entry per CDR3 protein. This sample has 450,000 to 600,000 distinct CDR3 sequences, with around a quarter found just once. Trimming cost V 0 bases and J 2 bases, with 11 bases left between them. Germline-derived CDR1 and CDR2 are PRHDT and FYEKMQ (reference sequence). This CDR3 comprises 16 residues. These records were also assigned to another study, of T cells of mothers and their children. That investigation notes: Each child gave a few million TCR beta CDR3 reads (each mother, over 9.5 million).

The receptor was isolated from a boy under 10 years old in good health. Sequenced input: blood. The chain employs TRBV13 and TRBJ2-4; D possibly matches TRBD1 or TRBD2 (6 bases each). The CDR3 DNA reads as TGTGCCAGCAGCTTAGGGGGCGGGACAACCAAAAACATTCAGTACTTC. Translated: CASSLGGGTTKNIQYF.